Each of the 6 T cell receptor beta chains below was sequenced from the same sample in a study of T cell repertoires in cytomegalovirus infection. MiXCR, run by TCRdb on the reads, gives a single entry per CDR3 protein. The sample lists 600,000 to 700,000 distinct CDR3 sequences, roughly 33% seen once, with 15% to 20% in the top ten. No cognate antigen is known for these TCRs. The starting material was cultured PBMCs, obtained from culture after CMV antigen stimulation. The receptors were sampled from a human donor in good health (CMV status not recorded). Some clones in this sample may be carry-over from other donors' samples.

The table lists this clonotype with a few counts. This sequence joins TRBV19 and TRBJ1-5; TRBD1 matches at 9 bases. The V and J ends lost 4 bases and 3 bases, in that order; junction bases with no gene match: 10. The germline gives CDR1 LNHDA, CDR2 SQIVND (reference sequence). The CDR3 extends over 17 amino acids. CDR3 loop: CASSTIPGQGYNQPQHF. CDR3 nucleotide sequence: TGTGCCAGTAGTACCATTCCGGGACAGGGTTACAATCAGCCCCAGCATTTT.

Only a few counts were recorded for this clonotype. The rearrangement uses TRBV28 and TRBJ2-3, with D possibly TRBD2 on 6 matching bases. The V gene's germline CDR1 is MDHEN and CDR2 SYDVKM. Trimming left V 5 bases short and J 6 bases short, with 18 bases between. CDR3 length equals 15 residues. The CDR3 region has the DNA TGTGCCAGCAGTCGGCCGGGGGAATCAGCGGATACGCAGTATTTT. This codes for CASSRPGESADTQYF.

DNA for the CDR3: TGTGCCAGCAGGACCGGCGGGGGGAGGTACGAGCAGTACTTC. Translating it yields CASRTGGGRYEQYF. This chain joins TRBV28 and TRBJ2-7; the match to TRBD2 covers 8 bases. Germline V lookup: CDR1 MDHEN, CDR2 SYDVKM. This CDR3 region has 14 residues. J was trimmed by 4 bases and V by 6 bases; bases with no gene match: 8. Complete variable domain (other parts from reference TRBV28 and TRBJ2-7): DVKVTQSSRYLVKRTGEKVFLECVQDMDHENMFWYRQDPGLGLRLIYFSYDVKMKEKGDIPEGYSVSREKKERFSLILESASTNQTSMYLCASRTGGGRYEQYFGPGTRLTVT.

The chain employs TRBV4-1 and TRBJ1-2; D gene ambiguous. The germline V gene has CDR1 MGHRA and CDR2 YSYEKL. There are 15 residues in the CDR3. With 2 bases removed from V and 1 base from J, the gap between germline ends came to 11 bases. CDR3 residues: CASSQTPGFNYGYTF. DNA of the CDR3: TGCGCCAGCAGCCAAACGCCCGGATTTAACTATGGCTACACCTTC.

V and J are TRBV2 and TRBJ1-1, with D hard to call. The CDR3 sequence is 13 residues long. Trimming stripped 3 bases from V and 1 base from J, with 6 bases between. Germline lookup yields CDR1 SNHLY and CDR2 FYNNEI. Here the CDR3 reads CASSDQENTEAFF. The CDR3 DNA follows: TGTGCCAGCAGTGACCAGGAGAACACTGAAGCTTTCTTT.

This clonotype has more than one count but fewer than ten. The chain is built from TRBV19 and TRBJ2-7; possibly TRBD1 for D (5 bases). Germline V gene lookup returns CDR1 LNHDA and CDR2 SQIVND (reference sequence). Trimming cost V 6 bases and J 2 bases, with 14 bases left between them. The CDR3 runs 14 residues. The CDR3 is CASSLRAGTYEQYF. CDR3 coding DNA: TGTGCCAGTAGCCTCAGGGCAGGAACCTACGAGCAGTACTTC.